This T cell receptor beta chain came from a study of cytomegalovirus exposure and HLA in healthy donors. Repertoires were generated with immunoSEQ multiplex PCR, while TCRdb's copy carries only in-frame clones and drops some. Here the sample spans 110,000 or so clones, about 88% being singletons. Study findings and constraints: Despite most TCR sequences being rare, some public TCRs occurred in many donors. In vitro work confirmed that a few CMV-associated chains recognize CMV antigens.

In the case of this clone: Its antigen is unidentified.

CDR3 length: 15 residues. Germline lookup yields CDR1 SNHLY and CDR2 FYNNEI. The V end lost 1 base, the J end lost 4 bases, and 13 bases lay between the germline ends. Donors were drawn from the approximately 120-subject validation cohort, separate from the 666-subject first cohort. The specimen sequenced was PBMCs. This sequence joins TRBV2 and TRBJ1-1; D gene uncertain. This clonotype was obtained from a man aged 18 to 29 in good health and CMV-seropositive. The CDR3 region is CASSEEDRRVTEAFF. In DNA form, the CDR3 reads TGTGCCAGCAGTGAAGAGGATCGGAGGGTCACTGAAGCTTTCTTT.